This T cell receptor (beta chain) was sequenced during a study of blood T cell repertoires in COVID-19. Whole-study context: Samples of COVID-19 (acute and convalescent) were obtained from the United States, Italy and Spain. Sources were T cells, B-cell-depleted T cells, or PBMCs; the material itself was cDNA or gDNA.

Germline values: CDR1 SGHNT, CDR2 YENEEA. V lost 4 bases and J lost 6, with 12 bases in between. The CDR3 length is 13 residues. As originally analysed: Reference gene primers were amplified, and this amplification served to estimate nucleated cell counts. Using immunoSEQ multiplex PCR, the repertoire was profiled, and TCRdb retains in-frame clones only, with some absent. The V and J calls and clone size come from that table; D and trimming were worked out from the DNA. The table lists under 250,000 clones, around four fifths of them singletons. The sequenced material came from peripheral blood. The sequence came from a woman between 65 and 79 years old with active or convalescent COVID-19. The V gene is TRBV11-3, the J gene TRBJ1-1, with a weak D call TRBD1 (5 bases). The CDR3 DNA follows: TGTGCCAGCAGCTACACTACAGGATCTGAAGCTTTCTTT. It encodes CASSYTTGSEAFF.